This T cell receptor beta chain was captured by sequencing in a study of radiation and T cells in renal cell carcinoma. Time point given: baseline pretreatment blood. Treatment meaning: 15 Gy SBRT to primary tumor, nephrectomy 4 weeks later. Assay: immunoSEQ multiplex PCR; the TCRdb copy retains only in-frame clones and omits some. The sample has 70,000 to 95,000 clones, 82% seen once. The table lists this clone with a count of one. Germline V lookup: CDR1 MNHEY, CDR2 SMNVEV (reference sequence). V dropped 5 bases and J dropped 4 bases, with 11 bases sitting between them. The CDR3 is 13 amino acids. The sample in question was blood, obtained from a patient whose treatment included radiotherapy and nephrectomy. The chain couples TRBV27 to TRBJ1-2, with D perhaps matching TRBD1 (5 bases). This receptor was obtained from a man aged 55 to 70 with renal cell carcinoma. The CDR3 coding sequence is TGTGCCAGCAGTCCCCTTGACAGCTATGGCTACACCTTC. Protein product: CASSPLDSYGYTF.